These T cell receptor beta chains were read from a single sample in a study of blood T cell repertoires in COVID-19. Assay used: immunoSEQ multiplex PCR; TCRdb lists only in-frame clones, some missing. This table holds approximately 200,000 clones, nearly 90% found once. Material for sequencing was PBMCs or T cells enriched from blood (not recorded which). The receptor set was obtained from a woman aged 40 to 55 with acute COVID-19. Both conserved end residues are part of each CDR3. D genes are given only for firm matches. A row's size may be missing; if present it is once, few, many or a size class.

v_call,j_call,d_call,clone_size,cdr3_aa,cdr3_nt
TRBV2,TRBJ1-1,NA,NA,CASSVQQGSVTEAFF,TGTGCCAGCAGTGTTCAACAGGGAAGCGTCACTGAAGCTTTCTTT
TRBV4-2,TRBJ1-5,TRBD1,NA,CASSQVSGTGGGQPQHF,TGTGCCAGCAGCCAAGTCTCCGGGACAGGGGGTGGACAGCCCCAGCATTTT
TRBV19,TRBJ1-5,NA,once,CASSIHPAGRENQPQHF,TGTGCCAGTAGTATCCACCCGGCAGGGCGAGAAAATCAGCCCCAGCATTTT
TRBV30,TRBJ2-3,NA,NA,CAWSALGGTDTQYF,TGTGCCTGGAGTGCCCTCGGGGGCACAGATACGCAGTATTTT
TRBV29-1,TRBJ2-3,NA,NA,CSVEGGKGTDTQYF,TGCAGCGTTGAAGGAGGAAAGGGCACAGATACGCAGTATTTT
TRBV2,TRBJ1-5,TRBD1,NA,CASSGLVGDRGLFSNQPQHF,TGTGCCAGCAGTGGCCTGGTCGGGGACAGGGGGCTTTTTAGCAATCAGCCCCAGCATTTT
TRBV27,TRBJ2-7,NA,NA,CASSLGQSSYEQYF,TGTGCCAGCAGTTTAGGGCAGAGCTCCTACGAGCAGTACTTC
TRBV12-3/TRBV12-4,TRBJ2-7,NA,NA,CASSQGGSYEQYF,TGTGCCAGCAGTCAGGGGGGATCCTACGAGCAGTACTTC
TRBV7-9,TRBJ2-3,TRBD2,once,CASSQTFRGGSSDTQYF,TGTGCCAGCAGCCAGACCTTTCGGGGGGGGTCATCAGATACGCAGTATTTT
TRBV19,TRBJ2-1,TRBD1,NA,CASGYRGNEQFF,TGTGCCAGTGGCTACAGGGGGAATGAGCAGTTCTTC
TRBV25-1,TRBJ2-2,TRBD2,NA,CASRPSGRGTGELFF,TGTGCCAGCCGCCCTAGCGGGAGGGGTACCGGGGAGCTGTTTTTT
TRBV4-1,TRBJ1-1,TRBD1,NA,CASSQFGYTGGPSEAFF,TGCGCCAGCAGCCAATTTGGGTATACAGGGGGCCCCTCTGAAGCTTTCTTT
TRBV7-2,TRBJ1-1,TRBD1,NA,CASSTRGPVTEAFF,TGTGCCAGCAGCACCAGGGGGCCGGTAACTGAAGCTTTCTTT
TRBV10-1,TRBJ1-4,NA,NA,CASAGRAVQEKLFF,TGCGCCAGCGCGGGACGGGCTGTGCAAGAAAAACTGTTTTTT
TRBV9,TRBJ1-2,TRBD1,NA,CASSITGGEGPGYTF,TGTGCCAGCAGCATTACAGGGGGCGAAGGGCCTGGCTACACCTTC
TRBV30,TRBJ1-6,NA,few,CAWSPGRGKGPLHF,TGTGCCTGGAGCCCAGGACGGGGAAAAGGACCCCTACACTTT
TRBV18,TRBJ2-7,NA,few,CASSQWTGDYEQYF,TGTGCCAGCTCACAGTGGACTGGAGACTACGAGCAGTACTTC
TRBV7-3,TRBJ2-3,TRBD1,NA,CASSPLGQGPGNTDTQYF,TGTGCCAGCAGCCCCCTGGGACAGGGGCCCGGAAACACAGATACGCAGTATTTT
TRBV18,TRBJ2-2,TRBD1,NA,CASSPYADREVGELFF,TGTGCCAGCTCACCTTATGCGGACAGGGAGGTCGGGGAGCTGTTTTTT
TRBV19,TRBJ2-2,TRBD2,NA,CASRWLAGREDGELFF,TGTGCCAGTAGATGGCTAGCGGGACGGGAGGACGGGGAGCTGTTTTTT
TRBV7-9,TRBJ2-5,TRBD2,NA,CASSSLSISGGARETQYF,TGTGCCAGCAGCTCCTTATCTATCTCGGGGGGTGCCCGGGAGACCCAGTACTTC
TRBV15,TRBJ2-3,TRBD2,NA,CATSRGAGGVGTDTQYF,TGTGCCACCAGCAGAGGGGCGGGGGGCGTTGGCACAGATACGCAGTATTTT
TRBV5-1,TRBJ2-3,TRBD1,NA,CASSGGQGAVDTQYF,TGCGCCAGCAGCGGGGGACAGGGGGCCGTAGATACGCAGTATTTT
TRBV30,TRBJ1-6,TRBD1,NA,CAWQTGGNSPLHF,TGTGCCTGGCAAACAGGGGGGAATTCACCCCTCCACTTT
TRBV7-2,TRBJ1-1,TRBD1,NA,CASSFKTGMGTEAFF,TGTGCCAGCAGCTTTAAGACAGGGATGGGCACTGAAGCTTTCTTT
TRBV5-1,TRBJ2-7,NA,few,CASSLGGGRAHEQYF,TGCGCCAGCAGCTTGGGTGGGGGCAGGGCCCACGAGCAGTACTTC
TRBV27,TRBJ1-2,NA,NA,CASSLSRGHYGYTF,TGTGCCAGCAGTTTATCCCGTGGCCACTATGGCTACACCTTC
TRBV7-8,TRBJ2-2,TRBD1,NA,CASSDWTGPGELFF,TGTGCCAGCAGCGATTGGACAGGGCCCGGGGAGCTGTTTTTT
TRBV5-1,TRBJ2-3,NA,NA,CASSSHRGTDTQYF,TGCGCCAGCAGCTCCCACAGGGGCACAGATACGCAGTATTTT
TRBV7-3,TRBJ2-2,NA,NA,CASSLLGGQAGELFF,TGTGCCAGCAGCCTCCTGGGGGGGCAGGCCGGGGAGCTGTTTTTT
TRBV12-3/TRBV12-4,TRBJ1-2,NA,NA,CASSLDRSNGYTF,TGTGCCAGCAGCCTCGACAGAAGTAATGGCTACACCTTC
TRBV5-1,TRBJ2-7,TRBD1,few,CASSLGTGGYEQYF,TGCGCCAGCAGCTTGGGGACAGGGGGCTACGAGCAGTACTTC
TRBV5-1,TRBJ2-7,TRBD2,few,CASSLKGGNYEQYF,TGCGCCAGCAGCCTTAAGGGAGGGAACTACGAGCAGTACTTC
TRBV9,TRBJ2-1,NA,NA,CASSASSYNEQFF,TGTGCCAGCAGCGCCTCCTCCTACAATGAGCAGTTCTTC
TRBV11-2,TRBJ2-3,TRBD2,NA,CASSPTTESGGDTQYF,TGTGCCAGCAGCCCAACAACTGAAAGCGGGGGGGATACGCAGTATTTT
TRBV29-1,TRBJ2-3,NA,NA,CSVEESGTDTQYF,TGCAGCGTTGAAGAGTCGGGCACAGATACGCAGTATTTT
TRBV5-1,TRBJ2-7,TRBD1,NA,CASSLGGGNEQYF,TGCGCCAGCAGCTTGGGAGGGGGCAACGAGCAGTACTTC
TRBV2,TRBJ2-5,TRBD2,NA,CASSPGLAGVETQYF,TGTGCCAGCAGTCCTGGACTAGCGGGAGTGGAGACCCAGTACTTC
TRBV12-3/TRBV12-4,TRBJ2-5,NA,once,CASSPDNQETQYF,TGTGCCAGCAGCCCCGACAATCAAGAGACCCAGTACTTC
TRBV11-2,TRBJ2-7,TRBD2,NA,CASSLGASGTRSYEQYF,TGTGCCAGCAGCTTAGGGGCTAGCGGGACGAGATCCTACGAGCAGTACTTC
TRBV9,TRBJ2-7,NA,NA,CASSVEGGAYEQYF,TGTGCCAGCAGCGTAGAAGGCGGTGCCTACGAGCAGTACTTC
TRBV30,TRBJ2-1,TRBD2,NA,CAFPQRGGVNNEQFF,TGTGCCTTCCCGCAACGGGGGGGCGTCAACAATGAGCAGTTCTTC
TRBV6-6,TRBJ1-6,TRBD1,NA,CASSLPLTGDNSPLHF,TGTGCCAGCAGTTTACCCTTGACAGGGGATAATTCACCCCTCCACTTT
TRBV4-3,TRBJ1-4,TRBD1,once,CASSRKVQGFPNTTNEKLFF,TGCGCCAGCAGCCGGAAGGTACAGGGGTTCCCTAATACAACTAATGAAAAACTGTTTTTT
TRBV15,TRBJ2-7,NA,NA,CATSRGLSYEQYF,TGTGCCACCAGCAGGGGACTCTCCTACGAGCAGTACTTC
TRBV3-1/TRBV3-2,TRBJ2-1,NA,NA,CASSQEKRTRSYNEQFF,TGTGCCAGCAGCCAAGAAAAGAGGACACGCTCCTACAATGAGCAGTTCTTC
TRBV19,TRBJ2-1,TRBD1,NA,CASRSVIRGPDNEQFF,TGTGCCAGTAGGTCTGTGATTAGGGGGCCAGACAATGAGCAGTTCTTC
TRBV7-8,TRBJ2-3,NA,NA,CASSLVEGEATDTQYF,TGTGCCAGCAGCTTGGTGGAAGGGGAGGCCACAGATACGCAGTATTTT
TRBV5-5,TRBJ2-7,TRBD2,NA,CASSLAVLGGSSYEQYF,TGTGCCAGCAGCTTGGCCGTTTTAGGCGGGAGTTCCTACGAGCAGTACTTC
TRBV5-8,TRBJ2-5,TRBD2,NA,CASSLLGGGQETQYF,TGTGCCAGCAGCTTGTTGGGCGGGGGACAAGAGACCCAGTACTTC
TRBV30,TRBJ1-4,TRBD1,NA,CAWGTGGGWSEKLFF,TGTGCCTGGGGGACAGGGGGCGGTTGGTCTGAAAAACTGTTTTTT